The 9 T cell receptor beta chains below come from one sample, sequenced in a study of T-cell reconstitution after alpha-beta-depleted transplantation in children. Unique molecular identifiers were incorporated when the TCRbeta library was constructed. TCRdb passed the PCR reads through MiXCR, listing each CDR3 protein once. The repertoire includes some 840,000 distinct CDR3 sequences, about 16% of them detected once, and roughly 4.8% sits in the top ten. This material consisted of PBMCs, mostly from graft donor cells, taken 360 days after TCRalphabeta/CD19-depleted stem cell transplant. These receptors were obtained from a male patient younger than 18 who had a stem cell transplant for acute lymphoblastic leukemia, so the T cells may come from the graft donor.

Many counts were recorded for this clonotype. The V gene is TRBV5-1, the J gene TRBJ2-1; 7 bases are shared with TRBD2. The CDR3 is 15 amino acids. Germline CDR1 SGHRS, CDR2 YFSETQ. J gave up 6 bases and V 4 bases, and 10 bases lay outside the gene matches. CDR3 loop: CASSLTRLAVNEQFF. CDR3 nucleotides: TGCGCCAGCAGCCTTACTCGACTAGCCGTCAATGAGCAGTTCTTC.

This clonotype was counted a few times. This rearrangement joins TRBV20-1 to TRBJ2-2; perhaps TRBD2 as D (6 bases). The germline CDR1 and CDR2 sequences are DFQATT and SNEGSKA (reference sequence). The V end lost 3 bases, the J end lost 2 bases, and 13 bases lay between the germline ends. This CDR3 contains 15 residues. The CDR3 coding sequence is TGCAGTGCTAGGTCCGGGAGTAGTAACACCGGGGAGCTGTTTTTT. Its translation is CSARSGSSNTGELFF.

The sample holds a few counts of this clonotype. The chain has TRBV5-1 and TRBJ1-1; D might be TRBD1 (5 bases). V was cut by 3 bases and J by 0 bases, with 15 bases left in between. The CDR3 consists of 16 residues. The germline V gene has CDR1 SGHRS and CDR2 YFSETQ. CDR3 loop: CASSSGYDSLNTEAFF. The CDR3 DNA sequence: TGCGCCAGCAGCTCGGGATACGACAGCCTGAACACTGAAGCTTTCTTT.

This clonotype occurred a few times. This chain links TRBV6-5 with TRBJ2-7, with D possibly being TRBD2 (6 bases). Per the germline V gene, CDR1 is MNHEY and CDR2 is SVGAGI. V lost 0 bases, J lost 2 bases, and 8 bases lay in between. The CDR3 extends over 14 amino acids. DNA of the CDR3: TGTGCCAGCAGTTACTCGGCTAGCGCCTACGAGCAGTACTTC. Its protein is CASSYSASAYEQYF.

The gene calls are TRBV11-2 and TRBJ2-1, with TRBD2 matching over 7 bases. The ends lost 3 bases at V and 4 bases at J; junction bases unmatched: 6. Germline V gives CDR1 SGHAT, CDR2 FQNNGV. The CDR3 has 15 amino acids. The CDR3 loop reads CASSFTGRLYNEQFF. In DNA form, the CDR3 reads TGTGCCAGCAGCTTTACCGGGAGGTTGTACAATGAGCAGTTCTTC.

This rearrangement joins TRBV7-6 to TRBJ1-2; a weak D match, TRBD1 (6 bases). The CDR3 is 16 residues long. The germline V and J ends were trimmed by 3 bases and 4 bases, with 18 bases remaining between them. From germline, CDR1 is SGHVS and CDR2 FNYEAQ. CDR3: CASSFYPPGASYGYTF. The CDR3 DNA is TGTGCCAGCAGCTTCTACCCCCCAGGGGCAAGCTATGGCTACACCTTC.

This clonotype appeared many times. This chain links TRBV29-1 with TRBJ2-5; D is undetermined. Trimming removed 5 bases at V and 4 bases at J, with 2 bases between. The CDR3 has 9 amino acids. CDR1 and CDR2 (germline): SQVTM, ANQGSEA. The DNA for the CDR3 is TGCAGCGTTTCAGAGACCCAGTACTTC. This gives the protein CSVSETQYF.

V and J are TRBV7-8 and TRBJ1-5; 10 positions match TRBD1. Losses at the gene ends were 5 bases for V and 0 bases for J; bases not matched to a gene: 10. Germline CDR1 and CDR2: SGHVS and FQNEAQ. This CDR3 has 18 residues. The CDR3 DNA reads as TGTGCCAGCAGCAACCGGGACAGGGGACGATATAGCAATCAGCCCCAGCATTTT. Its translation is CASSNRDRGRYSNQPQHF.

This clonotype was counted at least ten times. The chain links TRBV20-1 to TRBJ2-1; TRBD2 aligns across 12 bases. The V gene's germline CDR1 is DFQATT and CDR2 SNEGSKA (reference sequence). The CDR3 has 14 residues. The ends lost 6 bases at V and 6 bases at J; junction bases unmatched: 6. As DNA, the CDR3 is TGCAGTGCCCTAGCGGGAGGGAGCAGCAATGAGCAGTTCTTC. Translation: CSALAGGSSNEQFF.